The 30 T cell receptor beta chains below come from one sample, sequenced in a study of vaccination and CD4 T cells after COVID-19. These receptors lack a known antigen. Sequencing of cultured CD4+ T cell DNA used the Oncomine TCR Beta short-read assay. MiXCR, applied by TCRdb to the PCR reads, yields one record per CDR3 protein. The table shows over 12,000 distinct CDR3 sequences, with about 39% occurring only once. Treatment: roughly 10-day PBMC culture with coronavirus spike peptide pools or control peptides (ViraFEST assay). Source material: CD4+ T cells from blood, cultured in vitro. Source of these receptors: a human donor who had recovered from COVID-19.

The J gene is TRBJ1-2, the V gene TRBV4-1; D unclear. Trimming left V 3 bases short and J 6 bases short, with 17 bases between. The CDR3 extends over 15 amino acids. Germline loops: CDR1 MGHRA, CDR2 YSYEKL. The CDR3 coding sequence is TGCGCCAGCAGCCAGCTGGAGGGCAGAGAGGATGGCTACACCTTC. Translated: CASSQLEGREDGYTF.

V and J are TRBV5-6 and TRBJ1-5, with 9 bases identical to TRBD1. Germline-derived CDR1 and CDR2 are SGHDT and YYEEEE. The CDR3 spans 15 residues. With V trimmed by 2 bases and J by 2 bases, 2 bases remained unmatched. The CDR3 loop reads CASSFRTGGNQPQHF. The CDR3 nucleotides are TGTGCCAGCAGCTTTAGGACAGGGGGCAATCAGCCCCAGCATTTT.

The chain joins TRBV12-3 or TRBV12-4 to TRBJ2-5; the match to TRBD1 covers 7 bases. Unmatched junction bases numbered 8, after V lost 5 bases and J lost 5 bases. This CDR3 spans 14 amino acids. Here the CDR3 DNA reads TGTGCCAGCAGTCCGGGGACAGCATGGGAGACCCAGTACTTC. It translates to CASSPGTAWETQYF.

This rearrangement joins TRBV5-4 to TRBJ2-5; maybe TRBD1 (6 bases). V gave up 5 bases and J gave up 5 bases, with 16 bases separating them. The CDR3 is 14 residues long. The germline CDR1 and CDR2 sequences are SGHNT and YYREEE (reference sequence). The CDR3 is CASSWTDSKETQYF. Here the CDR3 DNA reads TGTGCCAGCAGTTGGACAGATTCCAAGGAGACCCAGTACTTC.

The rearrangement joins TRBV5-4 to TRBJ2-5; TRBD1 is a possible D gene (6 bases). This CDR3 is built from 14 residues. Germline V gives CDR1 SGHNT, CDR2 YYREEE (reference sequence). Trimming removed 5 bases from V and 5 bases from J, with 16 bases in between. DNA for the CDR3: TGTGCCAGCAGTAGGACAGATTCCAAGGAGACCCAGTACTTC. Its translation: CASSRTDSKETQYF.

CDR3 sequence reads: CASSPGWGEKLFF. CDR3 DNA: TGTGCCAGCAGCCCCGGCTGGGGTGAAAAACTGTTTTTT. V and J are TRBV6-1 and TRBJ1-4, with D hard to call. Trimming left V 6 bases short and J 7 bases short, with 12 bases between. The CDR3 covers 13 residues. CDR1 is MNHNS, CDR2 SASEGT, per germline.

This clonotype was seen more than once but under ten times. The chain links TRBV12-3 or TRBV12-4 to TRBJ1-6; possibly TRBD1 for D (5 bases). V was shortened by 3 bases and J by 8 bases, with 11 bases between the two germline ends. This CDR3 has 14 amino acids. Here the CDR3 DNA reads TGTGCCAGCAGTTTCCAGGGAACATATTCACCCCTCCACTTT. It is translated as CASSFQGTYSPLHF.

This chain connects TRBV2 to TRBJ1-6; 9 bases match TRBD1. Looked up from germline, CDR1 is SNHLY and CDR2 is FYNNEI. Unmatched junction bases numbered 4, after V lost 3 bases and J lost 7 bases. There are 15 residues in the CDR3. Written as DNA, the CDR3 is TGTGCCAGCAGTGACCGACAGGGGGGGAATTCACCCCTCCACTTT. This translates into CASSDRQGGNSPLHF.

The V and J genes are TRBV3-1 and TRBJ1-2, with 10 bases fitting TRBD1. V gave up 4 bases and J gave up 4 bases; unmatched junction bases: 6. Germline V gene sequence: CDR1 LGHDT, CDR2 YNNKEL (reference sequence). The CDR3 consists of 15 residues. CDR3 coding DNA: TGTGCCAGCAGCCCATCGGACAGGGGGGTCTATGGCTACACCTTC. Protein: CASSPSDRGVYGYTF.

V and J are TRBV7-6 and TRBJ2-7, with D tentatively TRBD2 (6 bases). From germline, CDR1 is SGHVS and CDR2 FNYEAQ. The CDR3 runs to 13 residues. The ends were cut back, 4 bases at V and 7 bases at J, with 14 bases in the middle. As DNA, the CDR3 is TGTGCCAGCAGCTCCTCGGGGGTGCGGGAGCAGTACTTC. It encodes CASSSSGVREQYF.

V usage is TRBV7-9 and J usage is TRBJ2-5; 11 nucleotides line up with TRBD2. CDR3 length: 16 residues. Unmatched junction bases numbered 4, after V lost 3 bases and J lost 1 base. Germline CDR1 is SEHNR and CDR2 is FQNEAQ (reference sequence). In nucleotides, the CDR3 is TGTGCCAGCAGCTTGCTAACTAGCGGGGGCCAAGAGACCCAGTACTTC. Translated, it gives CASSLLTSGGQETQYF.

This clonotype came up a few times. The J gene is TRBJ1-5, the V gene TRBV6-1; D is uncertain. CDR1 and CDR2 from the germline V gene are MNHNS and SASEGT. V was shortened by 6 bases and J by 6 bases, with 9 bases between the two germline ends. The length of the CDR3 is 12 residues. Written as DNA, the CDR3 is TGTGCCAGCAGGGCGGGCCCTCAGCCCCAGCATTTT. Its protein is CASRAGPQPQHF.

This clonotype was counted a few times. J is TRBJ1-5 and V is TRBV24-1; D unclear. This CDR3 has 14 amino acids. Germline V gene sequence: CDR1 KGHDR, CDR2 SFDVKD. V was trimmed by 3 bases and J by 0 bases, leaving 5 bases between them. The CDR3 spells CATSDTSSNQPQHF. CDR3 DNA: TGTGCCACCAGTGATACCAGTAGCAATCAGCCCCAGCATTTT.

This clonotype was seen once. The chain combines TRBV2 with TRBJ2-5, with 7 positions matching TRBD1. Germline-derived CDR1 and CDR2 are SNHLY and FYNNEI. This CDR3 has 16 residues. With V trimmed by 1 base and J by 5 bases, 10 bases remained unmatched. CDR3 sequence (DNA): TGTGCCAGCAGTGAAGGATCCGGGACAGCAACGGAGACCCAGTACTTC. It specifies CASSEGSGTATETQYF.

This clonotype was seen only once. The rearrangement links TRBV19 to TRBJ2-7; 8 bases are shared with TRBD2. The CDR3 spans 14 residues. V lost 3 bases to trimming and J lost 6 bases; unmatched junction nucleotides: 7. CDR1 and CDR2 (germline): LNHDA, SQIVND (reference sequence). The CDR3 sequence is CASSMTGGQGEQYF. The CDR3 DNA sequence: TGTGCCAGTAGTATGACGGGAGGGCAAGGCGAGCAGTACTTC.

This chain joins TRBV27 and TRBJ2-7; TRBD2 might be the D (6 bases). The ends were cut back, 0 bases at V and 3 bases at J, with 21 bases in the middle. Germline-derived CDR1 and CDR2 are MNHEY and SMNVEV (reference sequence). The CDR3 length is 18 residues. The CDR3: CASSLSGWEAVEFYEQYF. CDR3 nucleotides: TGTGCCAGCAGTTTATCTGGTTGGGAGGCTGTGGAATTCTACGAGCAGTACTTC.

Only a few counts were recorded for this clonotype. The chain carries TRBV27 and TRBJ1-2, with 7 nucleotides matching TRBD1. J was trimmed by 7 bases and V by 6 bases; bases with no gene match: 5. CDR1 and CDR2 from the germline V gene are MNHEY and SMNVEV (reference sequence). CDR3 length equals 12 residues. CDR3 DNA: TGTGCCAGCAGAGATAACAGGGGTGGCTACACCTTC. Residues: CASRDNRGGYTF.

The chain recombines TRBV18 with TRBJ1-1; D is unresolved. This CDR3 is built from 14 residues. Germline values: CDR1 KGHSH, CDR2 LQKENI. Between the trimmed V and J ends, which lost 1 base and 2 bases, there was a span of 8 bases. CDR3 loop: CASSPLSVNTEAFF. The CDR3 nucleotides are TGTGCCAGCTCACCACTGAGCGTAAACACTGAAGCTTTCTTT.

V and J are TRBV11-2 and TRBJ2-3, with 10 bases fitting TRBD1. Germline trimming cut 5 bases from V and 4 bases from J; bases unmatched to any gene: 9. CDR1 SGHAT and CDR2 FQNNGV come from the germline V gene. The CDR3 runs to 16 residues. DNA for the CDR3: TGTGCCAGCAGCATAACCCCGGGACAGGGGTCAGATACGCAGTATTTT. Its protein is CASSITPGQGSDTQYF.

The CDR3 nucleotides read TGTGCCAGCAGCTTATTTCAGGGGGCAGGTCAGCCCCAGCATTTT. Protein: CASSLFQGAGQPQHF. The V and J genes are TRBV7-2 and TRBJ1-5; 8 bases are shared with TRBD1. CDR1 is SGHTA and CDR2 is FQGNSA in the germline V gene. The CDR3 runs 15 residues. The trim removed 2 bases at V and 6 bases at J, leaving 6 bases unmatched.

This clonotype appeared a few times. The rearrangement links TRBV11-3 to TRBJ2-2; TRBD1 aligns across 8 bases. Germline CDR1 and CDR2: SGHNT and YENEEA. The CDR3 spans 15 residues. The J segment lost 0 bases and the V segment lost 5 bases, leaving 2 bases of the junction unmatched. The CDR3 DNA sequence: TGTGCCAGCAGCCACAGGGGGGCGAACACCGGGGAGCTGTTTTTT. Its protein product is CASSHRGANTGELFF.

This chain uses TRBV6-5 with TRBJ2-3, with D unclear. The germline V gene has CDR1 MNHEY and CDR2 SVGAGI. Trimming took 3 bases from V and 2 from J, leaving 9 bases between them. The CDR3 covers 14 residues. The CDR3 reads CASSYEQLTDTQYF. In nucleotides, the CDR3 is TGTGCCAGCAGTTATGAACAACTCACAGATACGCAGTATTTT.

V and J are TRBV27 and TRBJ2-7; D unclear. From germline, CDR1 is MNHEY and CDR2 SMNVEV (reference sequence). The ends were cut back, 6 bases at V and 3 bases at J, with 9 bases in the middle. This CDR3 region has 12 residues. CDR3 DNA: TGTGCCAGCAGATGGGCCTACTACGAGCAGTACTTC. This translates into CASRWAYYEQYF.

The chain has TRBV5-1 and TRBJ2-2, with D tentatively TRBD2 (5 bases). Germline lookup yields CDR1 SGHRS and CDR2 YFSETQ. Trimming stripped 6 bases from V and 9 bases from J, with 18 bases between. This CDR3 region has 14 residues. CDR3 amino acids: CASMVGEPPWELFF. The CDR3 region has the DNA TGCGCCAGCATGGTGGGAGAGCCACCGTGGGAGCTGTTTTTT.

CDR3 in amino acids: CASSPNRDRQPQHF. The CDR3 DNA follows: TGTGCCAGCTCACCGAACAGGGATCGGCAGCCCCAGCATTTT. The rearrangement joins TRBV18 to TRBJ1-5; D might be TRBD1 (6 bases). Germline assignment: CDR1 KGHSH and CDR2 LQKENI. CDR3 length: 14 residues. V was trimmed by 3 bases and J by 7 bases, leaving 13 bases between them.

This clonotype occurred a few times. The V and J genes are TRBV5-1 and TRBJ1-2; 7 positions agree with TRBD1. Looked up from germline, CDR1 is SGHRS and CDR2 is YFSETQ. The CDR3 runs 13 residues. The V gene end was trimmed by 4 bases and the J gene end by 4 bases; junction bases not matched to a gene: 4. In DNA form, the CDR3 reads TGCGCCAGCAGCGTAGACAGGGTCTATGGCTACACCTTC. Protein product: CASSVDRVYGYTF.

V and J are TRBV20-1 and TRBJ1-3; D not resolved. V lost 4 bases, J lost 4 bases, and 14 bases lay in between. CDR1 and CDR2 from the germline V gene are DFQATT and SNEGSKA (reference sequence). This CDR3 region has 14 residues. The CDR3 nucleotides are TGCAGTGCTACCCAGAGCGGGGTCGGAAACACCATATATTTT. This sequence encodes CSATQSGVGNTIYF.

The chain combines TRBV7-8 with TRBJ1-5; no firm D call. Trimming shortened V by 5 bases and J by 5 bases, and 16 bases separated the two germline ends. Germline lookup yields CDR1 SGHVS and CDR2 FQNEAQ. The CDR3 runs to 15 residues. Here the CDR3 DNA reads TGTGCCAGCAGCCTGAAAAGGGTGCGGGATCAGCCCCAGCATTTT. Translation gives CASSLKRVRDQPQHF.

The chain is built from TRBV7-2 and TRBJ2-2; D uncertain. CDR1 SGHTA and CDR2 FQGNSA come from the germline V gene. The CDR3 has 12 amino acids. V was clipped by 4 bases and J by 7 bases, with 7 bases between them. The CDR3 reads CASSSGVGELFF. The CDR3 nucleotides read TGTGCCAGCAGCTCAGGAGTCGGGGAGCTGTTTTTT. Variable domain in full (rest from reference TRBV7-2 and TRBJ2-2): GAGVSQSPSNKVTEKGKDVELRCDPISGHTALYWYRQSLGQGLEFLIYFQGNSAPDKSGLPSDRFSAERTGGSVSTLTIQRTQQEDSAVYLCASSSGVGELFFGEGSRLTVL.

The V and J genes are TRBV6-1 and TRBJ1-1, with 12 bases identical to TRBD1. The CDR3 spans 16 residues. V was clipped by 6 bases and J by 4 bases; unmatched bases: 9. CDR1 is MNHNS and CDR2 is SASEGT in the germline V gene. CDR3 loop: CASRAGTGGGSTEAFF. CDR3 nucleotides: TGTGCCAGCAGAGCCGGGACAGGGGGCGGGAGCACTGAAGCTTTCTTT.